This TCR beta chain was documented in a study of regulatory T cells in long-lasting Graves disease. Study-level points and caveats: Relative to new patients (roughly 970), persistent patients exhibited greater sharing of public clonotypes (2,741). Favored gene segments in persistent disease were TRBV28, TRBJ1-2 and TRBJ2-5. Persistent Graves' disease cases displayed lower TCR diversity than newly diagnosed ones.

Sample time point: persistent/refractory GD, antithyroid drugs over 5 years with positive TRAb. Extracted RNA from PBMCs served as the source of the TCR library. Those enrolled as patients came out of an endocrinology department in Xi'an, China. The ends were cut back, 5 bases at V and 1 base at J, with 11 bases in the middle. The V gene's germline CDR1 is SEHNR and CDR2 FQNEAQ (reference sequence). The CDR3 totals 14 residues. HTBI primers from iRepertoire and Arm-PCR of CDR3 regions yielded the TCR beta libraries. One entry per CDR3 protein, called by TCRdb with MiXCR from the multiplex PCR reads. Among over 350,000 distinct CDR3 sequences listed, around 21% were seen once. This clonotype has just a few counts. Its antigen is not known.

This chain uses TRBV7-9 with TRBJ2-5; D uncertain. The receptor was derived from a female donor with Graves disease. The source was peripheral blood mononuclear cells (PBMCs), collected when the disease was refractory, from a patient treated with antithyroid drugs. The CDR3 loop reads CASSPRPSQETQYF. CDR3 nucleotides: TGTGCCAGCAGCCCTCGACCGTCCCAAGAGACCCAGTACTTC.